This TCR beta chain was captured in a study of blood T cell repertoires in COVID-19. Study information: COVID-19 samples, acute and convalescent, were from the United States, Italy and Spain.

Authors' analysis steps: Using reference gene primer amplification, nucleated cell counts were estimated. The table came from immunoSEQ multiplex PCR; TCRdb's copy has only in-frame clones and leaves some out. V, J and clone size are taken as reported in that table, and D and trimming were inferred from the DNA itself. The sample contains fewer than 200,000 clones, 80% to 90% of which appear only once. The germline V gene has CDR1 LGHDT and CDR2 YNNKEL (reference sequence). V was pared by 3 bases and J by 5 bases, with 10 bases between. The CDR3 has 13 residues. The source of this sequence is a woman between 55 and 75 years old who had recovered from COVID-19. V gene TRBV3-1 (or the pseudogene TRBV3-2) combines with J gene TRBJ1-1, with D hard to call. The specimen sequenced was peripheral blood. The DNA for the CDR3 is TGTGCCAGCAGCCAGGGCCGGGAGACTGAAGCTTTCTTT. Protein: CASSQGRETEAFF.